The text below deals with one T cell receptor (beta chain). Many counts were recorded for this clonotype. Its antigen specificity is not known. No base-level quality is on record; no much larger clone is a single base apart. This record belongs to a study of T-cell reconstitution after alpha-beta-depleted transplantation in children (dated by TCRdb to the mid-2010s). A note on the overall study: Using TCR repertoire profiling, the study followed T-cell immune reconstitution in a quantitative way in children after TCRalphabeta/CD19-depleted allogeneic hematopoietic cell transplantation. The research as a whole found: In some patients, the high TCRbeta diversity seen at day 60 was put down to recipient T cells and intrathymic progenitors that had survived conditioning. The apparently early recovery of alphabetaT-cell counts about two months after transplant reportedly depended on only several hundred rapidly expanded clones that came from non-depleted graft cells. The frequencies of hyperexpanded clones fell over the following months, and after one year, T-cell counts and TCRbeta diversity were mostly attributed to newly produced T cells.

As encoded in the germline V gene, CDR1 is SGHTA while CDR2 is FQGTGA. The CDR3 spans 16 residues, from the cysteine through the phenylalanine. The retained sequence is limited to the CDR3, 48 bases, with the frame set at the first base. The junction shows trimming of 5 bases on V and 7 bases on J, and the gene matches do not reach 7 bases of it. Library prep was done by PCR. Sequencer: Illumina HiSeq 2500. To normalize quantification of the TCRbeta repertoire, the TCR libraries were built with molecular barcoding that relied on unique molecular identifiers. TCRdb reanalyzed the raw reads on its own, using fastp at Q25 for trimming and MiXCR for clone calling, and kept in-frame beta chains. Identical CDR3 protein sequences are pooled into one entry, listed with their most common genes and DNA. The sample table shows around 16,000 distinct CDR3 sequences, and roughly 7.6% are seen once. The top ten clonotypes cover around 34% of the sample.

What this sample's time point label stands for: day 60 (about 2 months) after transplantation. The meaning of the sample's treatment or condition label: allogeneic hematopoietic cell transplantation with graft depleted of TCRalphabeta T cells and CD19 B cells. Transplant recipients were children who received TCRalphabeta/CD19-depleted allogeneic hematopoietic cell grafts. The clonotype was recovered from a boy under three years old who had a stem cell transplant for Wiskott-Aldrich syndrome, so the T cells may come from the graft donor. This specimen was PBMCs, mostly from graft donor cells, taken 60 days after TCRalphabeta/CD19-depleted stem cell transplant. This sequence uses TRBV7-3 and TRBJ2-1; 14 middle bases align to TRBD2. The CDR3 reads CASSPYGTSGSNEQFF. Read as DNA, the sequence is TGTGCCAGCAGCCCGTACGGGACTAGCGGGAGTAATGAGCAGTTCTTC.